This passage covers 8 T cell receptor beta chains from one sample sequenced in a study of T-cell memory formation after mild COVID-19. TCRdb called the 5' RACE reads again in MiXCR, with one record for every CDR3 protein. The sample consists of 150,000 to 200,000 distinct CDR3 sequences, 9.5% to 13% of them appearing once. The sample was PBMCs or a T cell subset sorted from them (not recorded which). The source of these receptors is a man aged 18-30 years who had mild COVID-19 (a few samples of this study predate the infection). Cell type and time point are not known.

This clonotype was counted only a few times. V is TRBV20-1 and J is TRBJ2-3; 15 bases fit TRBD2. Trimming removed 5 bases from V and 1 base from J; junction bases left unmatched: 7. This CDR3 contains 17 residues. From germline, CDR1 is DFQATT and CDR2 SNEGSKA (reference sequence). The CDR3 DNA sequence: TGCAGTGCTGATGGGACTAGCGGGGGGAGTGGCACAGATACGCAGTATTTT. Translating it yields CSADGTSGGSGTDTQYF.

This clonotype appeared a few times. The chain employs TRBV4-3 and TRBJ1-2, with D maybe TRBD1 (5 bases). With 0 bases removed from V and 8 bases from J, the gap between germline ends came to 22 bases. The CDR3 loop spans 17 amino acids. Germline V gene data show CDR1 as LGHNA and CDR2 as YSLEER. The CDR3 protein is CASSQDSARRVGAGYTF. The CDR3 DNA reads TGCGCCAGCAGCCAAGATTCAGCACGGAGGGTTGGGGCGGGCTACACCTTC.

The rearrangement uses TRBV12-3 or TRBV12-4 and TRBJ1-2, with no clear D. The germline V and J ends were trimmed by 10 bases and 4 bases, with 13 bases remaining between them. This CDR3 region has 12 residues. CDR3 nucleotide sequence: TGTGCCACCAGCAAGGCAGCCTATGGCTACACCTTC. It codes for CATSKAAYGYTF.

The DNA for the CDR3 is TGCGCCAGCAGCCAAGTCACCGGGGTGTTGTGGGACAGAGGGTCCTTAGCTAACTATGGCTACACCTTC. This gives the protein CASSQVTGVLWDRGSLANYGYTF. V usage is TRBV4-1 and J usage is TRBJ1-2, with TRBD1 matching over 7 bases. V dropped 1 base and J dropped 0; count of bases not matched to a gene: 26. The CDR3 contains 23 residues. Germline assignment: CDR1 MGHRA and CDR2 YSYEKL.

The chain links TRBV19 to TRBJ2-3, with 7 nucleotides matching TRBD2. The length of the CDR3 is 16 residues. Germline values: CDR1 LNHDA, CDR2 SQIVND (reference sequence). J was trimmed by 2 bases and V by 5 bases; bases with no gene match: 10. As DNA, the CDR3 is TGTGCCAGTAGTGAACGGGGGGTCCCTTTCACAGATACGCAGTATTTT. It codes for CASSERGVPFTDTQYF.

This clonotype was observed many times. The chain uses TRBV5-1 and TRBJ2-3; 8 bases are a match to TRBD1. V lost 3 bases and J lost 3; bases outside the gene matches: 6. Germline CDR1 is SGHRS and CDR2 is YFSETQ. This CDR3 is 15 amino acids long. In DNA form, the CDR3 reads TGCGCCAGCAGCTCACGGACAGGGATGACAGATACGCAGTATTTT. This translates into CASSSRTGMTDTQYF.

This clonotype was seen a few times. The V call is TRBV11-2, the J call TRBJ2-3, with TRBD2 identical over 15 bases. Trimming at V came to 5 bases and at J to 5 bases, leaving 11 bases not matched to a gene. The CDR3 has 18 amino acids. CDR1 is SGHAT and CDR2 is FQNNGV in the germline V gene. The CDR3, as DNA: TGTGCCAGCAGCCCCGGGACTAGCGGGGGGTTGGTGAGAGATACGCAGTATTTT. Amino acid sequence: CASSPGTSGGLVRDTQYF.

DNA for the CDR3: TGCGCCAGCAGCCAAGTTGAAACAGGGATATACGAGCAGTACTTC. It translates to CASSQVETGIYEQYF. The V and J genes are TRBV4-1 and TRBJ2-7; perhaps TRBD1 as D (6 bases). The germline V gene has CDR1 MGHRA and CDR2 YSYEKL. CDR3 size: 15 residues. Trimming removed 1 base at V and 4 bases at J, with 14 bases between.